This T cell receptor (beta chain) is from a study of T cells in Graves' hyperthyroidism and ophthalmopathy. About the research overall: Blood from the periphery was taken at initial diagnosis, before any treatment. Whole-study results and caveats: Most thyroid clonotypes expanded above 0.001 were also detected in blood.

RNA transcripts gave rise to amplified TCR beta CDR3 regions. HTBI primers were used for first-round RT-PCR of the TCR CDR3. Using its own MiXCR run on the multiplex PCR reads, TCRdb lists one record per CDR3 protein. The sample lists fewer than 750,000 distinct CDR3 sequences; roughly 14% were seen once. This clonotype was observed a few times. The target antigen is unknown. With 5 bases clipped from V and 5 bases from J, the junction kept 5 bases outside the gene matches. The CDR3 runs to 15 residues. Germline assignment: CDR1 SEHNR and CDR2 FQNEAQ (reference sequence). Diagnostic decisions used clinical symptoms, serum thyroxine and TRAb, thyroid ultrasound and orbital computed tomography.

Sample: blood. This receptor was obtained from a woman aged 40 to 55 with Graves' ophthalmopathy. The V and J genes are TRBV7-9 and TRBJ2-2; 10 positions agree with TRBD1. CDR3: CASSRQGATTGELFF. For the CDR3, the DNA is TGTGCCAGCAGCCGACAGGGGGCCACGACCGGGGAGCTGTTTTTT. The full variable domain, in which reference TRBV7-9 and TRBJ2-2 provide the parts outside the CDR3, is DTGVSQNPRHKITKRGQNVTFRCDPISEHNRLYWYRQTLGQGPEFLTYFQNEAQLEKSRLLSDRFSAERPKGSFSTLEIQRTEQGDSAMYLCASSRQGATTGELFFGEGSRLTVL.